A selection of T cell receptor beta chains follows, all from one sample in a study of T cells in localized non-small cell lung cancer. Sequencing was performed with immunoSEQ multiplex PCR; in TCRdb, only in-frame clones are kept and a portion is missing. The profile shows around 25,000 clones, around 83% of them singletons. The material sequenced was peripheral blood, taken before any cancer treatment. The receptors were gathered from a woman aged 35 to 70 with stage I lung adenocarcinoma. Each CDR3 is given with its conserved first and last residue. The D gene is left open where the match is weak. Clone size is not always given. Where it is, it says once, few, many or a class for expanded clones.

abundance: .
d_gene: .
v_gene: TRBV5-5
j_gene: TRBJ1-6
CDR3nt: TGTGCCACCCGAGAGGCGACATTTTATAATTCACCCCTCCACTTT
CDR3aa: CATREATFYNSPLHF

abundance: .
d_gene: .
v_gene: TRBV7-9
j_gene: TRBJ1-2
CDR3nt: TGTGCCAGCAGCCCGTTACAACAGGGATGGGACTATGGCTACACCTTC
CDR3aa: CASSPLQQGWDYGYTF

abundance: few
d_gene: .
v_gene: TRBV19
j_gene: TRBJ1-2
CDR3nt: TGTGCCAGCCAGGGGTCTAACTATGGCTACACCTTC
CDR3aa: CASQGSNYGYTF

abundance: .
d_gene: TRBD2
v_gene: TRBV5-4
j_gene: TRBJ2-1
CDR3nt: TGTGCCAGCAGCCCACCGGGACTAGCGTACAATGAGCAGTTCTTC
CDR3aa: CASSPPGLAYNEQFF

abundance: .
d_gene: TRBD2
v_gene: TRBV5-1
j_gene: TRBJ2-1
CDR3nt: TGCGCCAGCAGCTTACCGGGACTAGCTACCCTCAATGAGCAGTTCTTC
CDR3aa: CASSLPGLATLNEQFF

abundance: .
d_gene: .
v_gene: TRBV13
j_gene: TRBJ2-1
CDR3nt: TGTGCCGGCAGCTTAGCCTCAGGCCGCAATGAGCAGTTCTTC
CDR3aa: CAGSLASGRNEQFF

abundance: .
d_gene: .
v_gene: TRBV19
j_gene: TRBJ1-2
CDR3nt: TGTGCCAGTAGTATAGGCGGACAGACCAACTATGGCTACACCTTC
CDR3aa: CASSIGGQTNYGYTF

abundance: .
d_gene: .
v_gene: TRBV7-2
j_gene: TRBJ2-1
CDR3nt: TGTGCCAGCAGCCGCGAGGAAGGGGACTACAATGAGCAGTTCTTC
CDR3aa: CASSREEGDYNEQFF

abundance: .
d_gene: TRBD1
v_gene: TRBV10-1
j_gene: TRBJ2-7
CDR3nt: TGCGCCAGCAGTGAGTCCGGGACAGCGTCCTACGAGCAGTACTTC
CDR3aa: CASSESGTASYEQYF

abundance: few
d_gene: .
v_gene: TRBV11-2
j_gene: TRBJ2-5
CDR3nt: TGTGCCAGCAGCGGGGCTGGGGGGAAGACCCAGTACTTC
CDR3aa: CASSGAGGKTQYF

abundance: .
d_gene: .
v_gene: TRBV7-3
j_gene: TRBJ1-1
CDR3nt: TGTGCCAGCAGCTTATTCTTGAACACTGAAGCTTTCTTT
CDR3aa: CASSLFLNTEAFF

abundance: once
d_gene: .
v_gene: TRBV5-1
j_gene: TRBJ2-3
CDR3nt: TGCGCCAGCAGCTCGGGTATAGTCGAAACAGATACGCAGTATTTT
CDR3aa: CASSSGIVETDTQYF

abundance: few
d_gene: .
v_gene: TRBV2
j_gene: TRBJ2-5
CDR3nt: TGTGCCAGCAGTTTCGACGAGACCCAGTACTTC
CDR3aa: CASSFDETQYF

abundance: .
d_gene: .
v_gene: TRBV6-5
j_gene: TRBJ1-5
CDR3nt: TGTGCCAGCAGTTTTGGACAGTACCGGGGGCCCCAGCATTTT
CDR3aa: CASSFGQYRGPQHF

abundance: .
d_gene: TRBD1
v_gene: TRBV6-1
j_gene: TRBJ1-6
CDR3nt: TGTGCCAGCAGTTCCGACAGGGGTTCACCCCTCCACTTT
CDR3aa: CASSSDRGSPLHF

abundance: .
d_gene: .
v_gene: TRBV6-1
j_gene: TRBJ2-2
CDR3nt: TGTGCCACCCAGTCCGGGGAGCTGTTTTTT
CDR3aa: CATQSGELFF

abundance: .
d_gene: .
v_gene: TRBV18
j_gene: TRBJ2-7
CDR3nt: TGTGCCAGCTCACCACAGAGACAAAGCGACGAGCAGTACTTC
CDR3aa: CASSPQRQSDEQYF

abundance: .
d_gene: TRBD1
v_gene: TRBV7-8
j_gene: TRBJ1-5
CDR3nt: TGTGCCAGCAGCCCGGGACAGGGGGCAGCCCAGCCCCAGCATTTT
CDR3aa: CASSPGQGAAQPQHF

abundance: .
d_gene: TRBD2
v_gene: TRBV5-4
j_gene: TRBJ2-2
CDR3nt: TGTGCCAGCAGCTCTGCGGGGACTAGCACGCCCGGGGAGCTGTTTTTT
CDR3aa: CASSSAGTSTPGELFF

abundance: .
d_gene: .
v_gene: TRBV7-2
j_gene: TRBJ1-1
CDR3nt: TGTGCCAGCAGCGAAATCCCTCCAGGGAGAAGGAACACTGAAGCTTTCTTT
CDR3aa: CASSEIPPGRRNTEAFF

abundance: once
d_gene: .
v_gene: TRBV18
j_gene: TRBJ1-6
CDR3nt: TGTGCCAGCTCACCAGCGGGGCAGGGAGGGAATTCACCCCTCCACTTT
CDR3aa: CASSPAGQGGNSPLHF

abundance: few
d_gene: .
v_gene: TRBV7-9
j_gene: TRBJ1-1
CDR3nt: TGTGCCAGCAGTGCCTCGGGGGGCACTGAAGCTTTCTTT
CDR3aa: CASSASGGTEAFF

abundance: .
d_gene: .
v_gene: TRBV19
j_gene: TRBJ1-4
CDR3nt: TGTGCCAGTAGTACGGTTAACGGCGGAAAACTGTTTTTT
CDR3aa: CASSTVNGGKLFF

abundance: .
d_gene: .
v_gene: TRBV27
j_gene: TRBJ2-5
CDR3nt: TGTGCCAGCAGTCCCGGCTCGTACCAAGAGACCCAGTACTTC
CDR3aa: CASSPGSYQETQYF

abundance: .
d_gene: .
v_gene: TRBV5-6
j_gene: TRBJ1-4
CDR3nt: TGTGCCAGCAGCTCCACAGGAGATGCAACTAATGAAAAACTGTTTTTT
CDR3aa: CASSSTGDATNEKLFF